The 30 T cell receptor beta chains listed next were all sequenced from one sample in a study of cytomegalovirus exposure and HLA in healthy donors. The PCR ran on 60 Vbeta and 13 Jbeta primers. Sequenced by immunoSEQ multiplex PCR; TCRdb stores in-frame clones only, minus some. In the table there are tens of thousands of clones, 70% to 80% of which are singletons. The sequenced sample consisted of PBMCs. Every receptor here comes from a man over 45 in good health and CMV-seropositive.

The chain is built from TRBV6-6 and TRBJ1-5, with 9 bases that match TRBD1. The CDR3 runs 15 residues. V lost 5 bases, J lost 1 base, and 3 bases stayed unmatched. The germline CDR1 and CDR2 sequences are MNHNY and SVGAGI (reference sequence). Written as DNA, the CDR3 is TGTGCCAGCAGTGGGGGACAGGGAAGCAATCAGCCCCAGCATTTT. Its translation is CASSGGQGSNQPQHF.

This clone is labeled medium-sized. The CDR3 reads CASSIGTSYEQYF. The CDR3 DNA follows: TGTGCCAGTAGTATCGGGACAAGCTACGAGCAGTACTTC. This chain links TRBV19 with TRBJ2-7; D may be TRBD1 (6 bases). The CDR3 is 13 amino acids. CDR1 is LNHDA, CDR2 SQIVND, per germline (reference sequence). The ends were cut back, 3 bases at V and 3 bases at J, with 9 bases in the middle. The full variable domain, its missing parts supplied by reference TRBV19 and TRBJ2-7, is DGGITQSPKYLFRKEGQNVTLSCEQNLNHDAMYWYRQDPGQGLRLIYYSQIVNDFQKGDIAEGYSVSREKKESFPLTVTSAQKNPTAFYLCASSIGTSYEQYFGPGTRLTVT.

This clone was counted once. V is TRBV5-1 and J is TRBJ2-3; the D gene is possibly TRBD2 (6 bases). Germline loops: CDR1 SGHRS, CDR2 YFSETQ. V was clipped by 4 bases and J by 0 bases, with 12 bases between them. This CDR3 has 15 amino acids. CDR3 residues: CASSTPSASTDTQYF. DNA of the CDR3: TGCGCCAGCAGCACCCCTAGCGCGAGCACAGATACGCAGTATTTT.

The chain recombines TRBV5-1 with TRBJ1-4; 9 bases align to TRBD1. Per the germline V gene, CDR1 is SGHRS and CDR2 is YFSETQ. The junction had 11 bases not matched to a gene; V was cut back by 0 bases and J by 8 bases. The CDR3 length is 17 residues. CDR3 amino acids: CASSLDRTGVFGEKLFF. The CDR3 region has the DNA TGCGCCAGCAGCTTGGACCGGACAGGGGTTTTCGGCGAAAAACTGTTTTTT.

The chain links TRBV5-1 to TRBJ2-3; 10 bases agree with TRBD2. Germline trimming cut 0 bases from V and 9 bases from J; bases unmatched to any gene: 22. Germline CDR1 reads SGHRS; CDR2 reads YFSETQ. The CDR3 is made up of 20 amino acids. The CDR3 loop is CASSLGDRSGLAAAEGTQYF. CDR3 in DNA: TGCGCCAGCAGCTTGGGGGACAGAAGCGGACTAGCGGCTGCGGAGGGGACGCAGTATTTT.

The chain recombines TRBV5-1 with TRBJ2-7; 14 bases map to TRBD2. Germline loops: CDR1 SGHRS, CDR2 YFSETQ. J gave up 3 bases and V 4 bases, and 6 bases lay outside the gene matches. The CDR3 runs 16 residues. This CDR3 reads CASSPGTSGSVYEQYF. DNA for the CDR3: TGCGCCAGCAGCCCGGGGACTAGCGGGAGTGTCTACGAGCAGTACTTC.

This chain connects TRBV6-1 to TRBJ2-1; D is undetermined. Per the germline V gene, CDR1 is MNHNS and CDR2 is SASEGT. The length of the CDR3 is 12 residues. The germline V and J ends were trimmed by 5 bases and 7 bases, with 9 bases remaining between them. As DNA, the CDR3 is TGTGCCAGCAGTTTTACGGTAAATGAGCAGTTCTTC. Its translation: CASSFTVNEQFF.

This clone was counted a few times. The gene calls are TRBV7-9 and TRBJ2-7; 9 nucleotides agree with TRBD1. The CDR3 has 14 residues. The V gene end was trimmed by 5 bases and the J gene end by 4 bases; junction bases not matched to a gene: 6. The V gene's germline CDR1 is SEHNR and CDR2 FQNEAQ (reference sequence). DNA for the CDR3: TGTGCCAGCAGCCTGACAGGGGGACGGTACGAGCAGTACTTC. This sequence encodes CASSLTGGRYEQYF.

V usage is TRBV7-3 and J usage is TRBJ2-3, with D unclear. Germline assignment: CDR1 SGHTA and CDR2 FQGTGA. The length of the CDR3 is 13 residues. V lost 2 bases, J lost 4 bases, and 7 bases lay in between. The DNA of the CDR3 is TGTGCCAGCAGCTTATTTATGTCAGATACGCAGTATTTT. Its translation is CASSLFMSDTQYF.

Written as DNA, the CDR3 is TGTGCCAGCAGTGAAGTGGGGGGGAACACCGGGGAGCTGTTTTTT. Amino acids: CASSEVGGNTGELFF. This chain connects TRBV6-1 to TRBJ2-2; TRBD2 is a possible D gene (6 bases). CDR3 length: 15 amino acids. With 1 base removed from V and 1 base from J, the gap between germline ends came to 7 bases. Germline V gene data show CDR1 as MNHNS and CDR2 as SASEGT.

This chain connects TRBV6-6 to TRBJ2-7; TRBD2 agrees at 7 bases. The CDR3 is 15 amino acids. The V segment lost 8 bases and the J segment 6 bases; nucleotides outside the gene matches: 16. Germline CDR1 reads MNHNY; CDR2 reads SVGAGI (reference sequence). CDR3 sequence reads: CASSSPSGLLSEQYF. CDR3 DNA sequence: TGTGCCAGCTCCTCGCCTAGCGGTCTCCTTAGCGAGCAGTACTTC.

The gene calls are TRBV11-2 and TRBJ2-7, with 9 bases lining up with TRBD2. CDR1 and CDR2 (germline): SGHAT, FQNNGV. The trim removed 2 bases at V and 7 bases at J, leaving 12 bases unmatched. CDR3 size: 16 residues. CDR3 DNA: TGTGCCAGCAGCTTATATCCTATAGCGGGAGTAAATGAGCAGTACTTC. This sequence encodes CASSLYPIAGVNEQYF.

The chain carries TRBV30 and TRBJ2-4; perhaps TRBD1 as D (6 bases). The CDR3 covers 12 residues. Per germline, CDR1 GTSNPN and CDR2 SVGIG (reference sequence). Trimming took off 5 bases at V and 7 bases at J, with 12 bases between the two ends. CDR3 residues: CAWGDTGNIQYF. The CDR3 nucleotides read TGTGCCTGGGGCGATACAGGGAACATTCAGTACTTC.

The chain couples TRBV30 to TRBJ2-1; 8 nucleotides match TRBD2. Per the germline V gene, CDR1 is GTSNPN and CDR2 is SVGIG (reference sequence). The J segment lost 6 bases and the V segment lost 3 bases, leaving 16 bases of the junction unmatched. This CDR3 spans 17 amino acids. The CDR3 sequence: CAWRGLLSGSGGNEQFF. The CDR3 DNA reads TGTGCCTGGAGGGGGCTGTTGAGCGGGAGTGGTGGCAATGAGCAGTTCTTC.

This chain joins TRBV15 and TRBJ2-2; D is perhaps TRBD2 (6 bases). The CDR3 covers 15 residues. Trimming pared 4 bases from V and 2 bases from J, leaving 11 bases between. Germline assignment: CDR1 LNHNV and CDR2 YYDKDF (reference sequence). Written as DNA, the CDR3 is TGTGCCACCAGCAAAACCGGGACTAACACCGGGGAGCTGTTTTTT. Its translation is CATSKTGTNTGELFF.

In nucleotides, the CDR3 is TGTGCCAGCAGCTTAGTTGCGACTGCCGGGGAGCTGTTTTTT. It encodes CASSLVATAGELFF. The rearrangement links TRBV7-8 to TRBJ2-2; D not certain. Per germline, CDR1 SGHVS and CDR2 FQNEAQ. CDR3 length: 14 residues. V was pared by 1 base and J by 6 bases, with 9 bases between.

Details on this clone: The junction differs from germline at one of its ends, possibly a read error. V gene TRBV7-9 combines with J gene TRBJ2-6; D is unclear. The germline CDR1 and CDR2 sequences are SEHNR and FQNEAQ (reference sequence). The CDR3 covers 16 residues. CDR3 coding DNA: TGTTCCAGCAGCACAGACACCTACTCTGGGGCCAACGTCCTGACTTTC. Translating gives CSSSTDTYSGANVLTF.

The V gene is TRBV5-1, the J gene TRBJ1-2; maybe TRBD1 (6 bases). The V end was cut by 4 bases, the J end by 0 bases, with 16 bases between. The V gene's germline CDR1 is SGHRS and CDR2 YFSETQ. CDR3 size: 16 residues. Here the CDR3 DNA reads TGCGCCAGCAGCCCTCGACAGGACATCGCTAACTATGGCTACACCTTC. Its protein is CASSPRQDIANYGYTF.

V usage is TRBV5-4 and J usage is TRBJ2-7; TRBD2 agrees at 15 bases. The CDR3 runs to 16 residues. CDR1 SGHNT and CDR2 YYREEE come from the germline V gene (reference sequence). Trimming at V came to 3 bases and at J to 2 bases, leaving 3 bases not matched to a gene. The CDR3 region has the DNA TGTGCCAGCAGCTCAGGACTAGCGGGAGGGCCCTACGAGCAGTACTTC. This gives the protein CASSSGLAGGPYEQYF. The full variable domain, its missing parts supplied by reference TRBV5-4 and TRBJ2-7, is ETGVTQSPTHLIKTRGQQVTLRCSSQSGHNTVSWYQQALGQGPQFIFQYYREEENGRGNFPPRFSGLQFPNYSSELNVNALELDDSALYLCASSSGLAGGPYEQYFGPGTRLTVT.

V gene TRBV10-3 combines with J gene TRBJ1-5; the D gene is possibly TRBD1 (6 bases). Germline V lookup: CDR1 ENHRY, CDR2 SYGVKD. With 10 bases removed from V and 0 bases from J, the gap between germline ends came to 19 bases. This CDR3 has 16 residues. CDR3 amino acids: CATGEDRPPSNQPQHF. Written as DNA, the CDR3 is TGTGCCACTGGGGAAGACAGGCCGCCTAGCAATCAGCCCCAGCATTTT.

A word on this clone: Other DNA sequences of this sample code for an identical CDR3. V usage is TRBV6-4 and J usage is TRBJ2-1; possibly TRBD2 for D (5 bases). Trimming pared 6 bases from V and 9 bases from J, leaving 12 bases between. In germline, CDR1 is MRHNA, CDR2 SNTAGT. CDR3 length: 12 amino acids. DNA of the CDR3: TGTGCCAGCAGCTACGACGGGGTTGAGCAGTTCTTC. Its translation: CASSYDGVEQFF.

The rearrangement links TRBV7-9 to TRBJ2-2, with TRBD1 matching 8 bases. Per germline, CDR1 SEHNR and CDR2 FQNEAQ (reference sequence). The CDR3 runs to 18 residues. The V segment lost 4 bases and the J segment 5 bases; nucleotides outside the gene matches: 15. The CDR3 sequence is CASSYLPQDRGLTGELFF. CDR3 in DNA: TGTGCCAGCAGCTACCTCCCCCAAGACAGGGGACTTACCGGGGAGCTGTTTTTT.

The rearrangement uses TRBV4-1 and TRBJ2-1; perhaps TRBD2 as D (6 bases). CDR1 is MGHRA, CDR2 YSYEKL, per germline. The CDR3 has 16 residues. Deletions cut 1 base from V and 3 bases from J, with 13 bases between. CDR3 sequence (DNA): TGCGCCAGCAGCCAAGGCCCGGGAGTCTACTACAATGAGCAGTTCTTC. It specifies CASSQGPGVYYNEQFF.

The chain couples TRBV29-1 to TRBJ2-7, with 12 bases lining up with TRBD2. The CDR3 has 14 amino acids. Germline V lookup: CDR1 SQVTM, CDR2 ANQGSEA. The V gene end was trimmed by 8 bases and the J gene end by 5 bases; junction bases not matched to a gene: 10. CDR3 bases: TGCAGCATATGGACTAGCGGGATATCGCACGAGCAGTACTTC. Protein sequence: CSIWTSGISHEQYF.

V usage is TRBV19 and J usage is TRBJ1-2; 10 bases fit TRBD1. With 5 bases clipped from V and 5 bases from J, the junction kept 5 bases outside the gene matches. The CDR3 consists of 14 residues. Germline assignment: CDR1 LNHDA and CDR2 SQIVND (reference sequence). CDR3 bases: TGTGCCAGTAGTCCCGGGACAGGGGCGTATGGCTACACCTTC. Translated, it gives CASSPGTGAYGYTF.

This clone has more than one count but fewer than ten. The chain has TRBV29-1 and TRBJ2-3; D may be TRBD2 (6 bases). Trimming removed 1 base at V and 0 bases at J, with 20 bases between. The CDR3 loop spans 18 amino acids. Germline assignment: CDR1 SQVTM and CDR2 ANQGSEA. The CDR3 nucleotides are TGCAGCGTTGAAGCCCTGGTAGAGCGGGCGGTAAGCACAGATACGCAGTATTTT. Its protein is CSVEALVERAVSTDTQYF.

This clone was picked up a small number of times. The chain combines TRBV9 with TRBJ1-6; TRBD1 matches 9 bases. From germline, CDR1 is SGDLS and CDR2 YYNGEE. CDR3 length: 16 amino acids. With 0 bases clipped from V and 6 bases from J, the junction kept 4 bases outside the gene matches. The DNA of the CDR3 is TGTGCCAGCAGCGTAGATTGGACAGGGGTTAATTCACCCCTCCACTTT. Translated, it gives CASSVDWTGVNSPLHF.

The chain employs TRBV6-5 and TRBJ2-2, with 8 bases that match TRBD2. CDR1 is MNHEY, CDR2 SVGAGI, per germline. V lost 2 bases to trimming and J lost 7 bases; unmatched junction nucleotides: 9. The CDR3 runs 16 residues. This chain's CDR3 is CASSYASGRFVGELFF. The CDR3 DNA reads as TGTGCCAGCAGTTACGCAAGCGGGAGATTTGTCGGGGAGCTGTTTTTT.

CDR3 amino acids: CASSPIGQGDTEAFF. DNA of the CDR3: TGTGCCAGCAGCCCCATCGGACAAGGGGACACTGAAGCTTTCTTT. The rearrangement uses TRBV7-3 and TRBJ1-1; maybe TRBD1 (5 bases). This CDR3 contains 15 residues. In germline, CDR1 is SGHTA, CDR2 FQGTGA. V was pared by 5 bases and J by 3 bases, with 16 bases between.

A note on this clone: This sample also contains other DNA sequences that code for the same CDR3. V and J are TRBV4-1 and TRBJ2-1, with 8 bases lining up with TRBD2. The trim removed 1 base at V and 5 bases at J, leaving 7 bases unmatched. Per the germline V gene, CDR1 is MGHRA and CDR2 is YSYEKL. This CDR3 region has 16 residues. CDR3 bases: TGCGCCAGCAGCCAAGTGGGTCGGACTAGCAACAATGAGCAGTTCTTC. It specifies CASSQVGRTSNNEQFF.